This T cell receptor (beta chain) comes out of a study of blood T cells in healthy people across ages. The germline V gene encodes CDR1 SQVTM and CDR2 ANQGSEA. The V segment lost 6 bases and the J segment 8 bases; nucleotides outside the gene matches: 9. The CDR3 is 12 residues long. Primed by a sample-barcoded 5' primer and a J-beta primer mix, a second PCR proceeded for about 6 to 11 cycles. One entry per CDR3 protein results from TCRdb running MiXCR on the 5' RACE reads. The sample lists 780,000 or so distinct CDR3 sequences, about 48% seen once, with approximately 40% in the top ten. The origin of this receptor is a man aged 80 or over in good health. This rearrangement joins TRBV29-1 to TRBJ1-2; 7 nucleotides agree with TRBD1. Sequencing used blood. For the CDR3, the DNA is TGCAGCGTCGCCGGGACAGCCATCGGCTACACCTTC. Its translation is CSVAGTAIGYTF.